This is a list of T cell receptor beta chains from one sample in a study of OX40 agonist ivuxolimab in advanced cancers. Produced via immunoSEQ multiplex PCR; TCRdb's table is partial and in-frame only. The sample holds some 30,000 clones, around 90% seen once. The source was CD4+ or CD8+ T cells sorted from blood, collected in a trial of the OX40 agonist ivuxolimab. The source of these receptors is an adult with an advanced solid tumor such as melanoma, head and neck, liver or kidney cancer. Each CDR3 is given with its conserved first and last residue. A D gene is named only where the DNA matches it firmly. Size is stated for part of the rows, as once, few or many counts, or as a class when the clone is expanded.

CASSGVEQYF,TGTGCCAGCTCCGGTGTCGAGCAGTACTTC,-,TRBJ2-7,TRBV6-1,-
CASGRGAEQYF,TGCGCCAGTGGGAGGGGGGCCGAGCAGTACTTC,-,TRBJ2-7,TRBV4-1,-
CASSQTGQHYGYTF,TGCGCCAGCAGCCAAACCGGACAACACTATGGCTACACCTTC,once,TRBJ1-2,TRBV4-3,-
CSVEGTHTDTQYF,TGCAGCGTTGAGGGGACCCACACAGATACGCAGTATTTT,-,TRBJ2-3,TRBV29-1,-
CASNPRVSYEQYF,TGTGCCAGCAACCCACGGGTCTCCTACGAGCAGTACTTC,-,TRBJ2-7,TRBV28,-
CATSREDTEAFF,TGTGCCACCAGCAGAGAGGACACTGAAGCTTTCTTT,-,TRBJ1-1,TRBV15,-
CASSLVDNEQFF,TGCGCCAGCAGCTTGGTAGACAATGAGCAGTTCTTC,-,TRBJ2-1,TRBV5-1,-
CASSTSDTQYF,TGTGCCAGCAGTACCTCAGATACGCAGTATTTT,-,TRBJ2-3,TRBV6-1,-
CASSEWTGGGYEQYF,TGTGCCAGCAGTGAGTGGACAGGGGGCGGCTACGAGCAGTACTTC,-,TRBJ2-7,TRBV6-1,TRBD1
CASSPGTSGRLGEQYF,TGTGCCAGCAGCCCTGGGACTAGCGGGAGATTAGGCGAGCAGTACTTC,once,TRBJ2-7,TRBV7-2,TRBD2
CASSPYTGEYEQYF,TGCGCCAGCAGCCCATACACAGGGGAATACGAGCAGTACTTC,-,TRBJ2-7,TRBV4-1,TRBD1
CASRDQVNTEAFF,TGTGCCAGCAGAGACCAGGTAAACACTGAAGCTTTCTTT,-,TRBJ1-1,TRBV6-6,-
CASSLGLAVSYEQYF,TGTGCCAGCAGCCTGGGACTAGCGGTTTCCTACGAGCAGTACTTC,few,TRBJ2-7,TRBV7-9,TRBD2
CASSQSGVGTEAFF,TGCGCCAGCAGCCAATCAGGGGTAGGGACTGAAGCTTTCTTT,-,TRBJ1-1,TRBV4-1,-
CASTYGGGLFDEQYF,TGTGCCAGTACCTATGGAGGGGGTCTATTCGATGAGCAGTACTTC,-,TRBJ2-5,TRBV19,-
CATSRVQGSSNEQFF,TGTGCCACCAGCAGAGTACAGGGGAGCTCCAATGAGCAGTTCTTC,-,TRBJ2-1,TRBV15,TRBD1
CASSLRTGTYEQYF,TGTGCCAGCAGCTTGAGGACAGGCACCTACGAGCAGTACTTC,-,TRBJ2-7,TRBV5-5,TRBD1
CASSQVGLAGDGGETQYF,TGCGCCAGCAGCCAAGTTGGTCTAGCGGGAGATGGGGGAGAGACCCAGTACTTC,-,TRBJ2-5,TRBV4-1,TRBD2
CASSSAVGRADGYTF,TGCGCCAGCAGCTCCGCGGTGGGCAGGGCCGATGGCTACACCTTC,-,TRBJ1-2,TRBV5-1,-
CASSDEAGRGRYIDEQFF,TGTGCCAGCAGCGACGAGGCCGGGCGGGGGAGATATATCGATGAGCAGTTCTTC,-,TRBJ2-1,TRBV9,TRBD2
CASSQLRRRQGVGEQYF,TGCGCCAGCAGTCAATTAAGGCGTCGGCAGGGCGTGGGGGAGCAGTACTTC,-,TRBJ2-7,TRBV23-1,-
CASSFRWIVNEQYF,TGTGCCAGCAGCTTCAGGTGGATTGTGAACGAGCAGTACTTC,-,TRBJ2-7,TRBV5-6,-
CASSLKQANPGNTIYF,TGTGCCAGCAGCTTGAAACAGGCTAATCCAGGAAACACCATATATTTT,-,TRBJ1-3,TRBV13,-
CASRSEIAVYEQFF,TGCGCCAGCAGGAGTGAGATAGCGGTATATGAGCAGTTCTTC,-,TRBJ2-1,TRBV5-1,-
CASSIWGFSAEAFF,TGTGCCAGTAGTATCTGGGGATTTAGCGCTGAAGCTTTCTTT,few,TRBJ1-1,TRBV19,-
CASSLGALRSSVEQYF,TGTGCCAGCAGCTTAGGCGCACTAAGGAGCTCGGTTGAGCAGTACTTC,-,TRBJ2-7,TRBV7-9,-
CASRVTAYNEQFF,TGTGCCAGCAGGGTGACAGCCTACAATGAGCAGTTCTTC,-,TRBJ2-1,TRBV6-6,-
CASSEAKGRGTDTQYF,TGTGCCAGCAGTGAAGCTAAGGGGAGGGGCACAGATACGCAGTATTTT,-,TRBJ2-3,TRBV6-1,TRBD2
CASNPGTSGYNEQFF,TGTGCCAGCAACCCCGGGACTAGCGGGTACAATGAGCAGTTCTTC,-,TRBJ2-1,TRBV27,TRBD2
CATSRARGEYEQYF,TGTGCCACCAGCAGAGCACGGGGGGAATACGAGCAGTACTTC,-,TRBJ2-7,TRBV15,TRBD2
CASSLRAGLTDTQYF,TGTGCCAGCAGCCTCCGAGCGGGACTCACAGATACGCAGTATTTT,once,TRBJ2-3,TRBV7-3,TRBD2
CASSEWGKPGELFF,TGTGCCAGCAGTGAGTGGGGGAAACCCGGGGAGCTGTTTTTT,-,TRBJ2-2,TRBV2,-
CATTGAENIQYF,TGTGCCACGACAGGAGCCGAAAACATTCAGTACTTC,-,TRBJ2-4,TRBV10-3,-
CASSSKTDRAPGELFF,TGTGCCAGCAGCTCAAAGACTGACAGGGCCCCCGGGGAGCTGTTTTTT,-,TRBJ2-2,TRBV11-3,TRBD1
CASSLFFSYEQYF,TGTGCCAGCAGCTTGTTTTTCTCCTACGAGCAGTACTTC,-,TRBJ2-7,TRBV5-8,-
CASSSRGTGNTIYF,TGTGCCAGCAGCAGCAGGGGTACTGGAAACACCATATATTTT,-,TRBJ1-3,TRBV9,-
CASSLVEVYNEQFF,TGCGCCAGCAGCTTGGTAGAGGTCTACAATGAGCAGTTCTTC,few,TRBJ2-1,TRBV5-1,-